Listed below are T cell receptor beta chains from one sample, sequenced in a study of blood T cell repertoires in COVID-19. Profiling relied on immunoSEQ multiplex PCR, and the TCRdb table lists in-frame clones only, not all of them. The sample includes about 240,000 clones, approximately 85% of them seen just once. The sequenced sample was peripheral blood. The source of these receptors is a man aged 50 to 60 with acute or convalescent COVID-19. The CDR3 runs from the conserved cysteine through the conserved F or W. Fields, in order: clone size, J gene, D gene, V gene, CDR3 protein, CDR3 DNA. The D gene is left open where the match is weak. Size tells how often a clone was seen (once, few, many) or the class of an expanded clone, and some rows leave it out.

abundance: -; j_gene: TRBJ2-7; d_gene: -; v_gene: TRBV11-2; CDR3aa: CASSLTGSPYEQYF; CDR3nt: TGTGCCAGCAGCTTAACAGGCTCCCCCTACGAGCAGTACTTC
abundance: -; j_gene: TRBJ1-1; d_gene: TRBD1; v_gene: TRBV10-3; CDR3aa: CAISELGQGNTEAFF; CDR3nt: TGTGCCATCAGTGAGTTGGGACAGGGGAACACTGAAGCTTTCTTT
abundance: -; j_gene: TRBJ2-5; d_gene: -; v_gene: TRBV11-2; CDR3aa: CASSLAQDQETQYF; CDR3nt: TGTGCCAGCAGCTTAGCCCAGGACCAAGAGACCCAGTACTTC
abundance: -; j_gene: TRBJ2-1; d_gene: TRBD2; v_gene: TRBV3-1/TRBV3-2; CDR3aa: CASSEAGRAWNEQFF; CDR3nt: TGTGCCAGCAGCGAAGCGGGAAGGGCTTGGAATGAGCAGTTCTTC
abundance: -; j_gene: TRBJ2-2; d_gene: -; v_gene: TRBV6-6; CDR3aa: CASSALQGSTGELFF; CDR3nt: TGTGCCAGCAGCGCACTACAGGGTAGCACCGGGGAGCTGTTTTTT
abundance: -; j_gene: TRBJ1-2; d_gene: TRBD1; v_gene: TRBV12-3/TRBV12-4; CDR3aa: CASSSGQGFGYTF; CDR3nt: TGTGCCAGCAGTTCGGGACAGGGCTTTGGCTACACCTTC
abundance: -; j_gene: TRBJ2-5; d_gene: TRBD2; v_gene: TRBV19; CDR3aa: CASSIGLTSSPGWLAAQETQYF; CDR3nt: TGTGCCAGTAGTATCGGGCTCACTTCTAGCCCGGGGTGGCTAGCGGCACAAGAGACCCAGTACTTC
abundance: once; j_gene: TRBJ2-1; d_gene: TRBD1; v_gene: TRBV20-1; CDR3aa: CSAQDRGAVFF; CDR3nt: TGCAGTGCTCAGGACAGGGGAGCTGTGTTCTTC
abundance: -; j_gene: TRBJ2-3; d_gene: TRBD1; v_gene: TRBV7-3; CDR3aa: CASSSDRDADTQYF; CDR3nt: TGTGCCAGCAGTTCAGACAGGGATGCAGATACGCAGTATTTT
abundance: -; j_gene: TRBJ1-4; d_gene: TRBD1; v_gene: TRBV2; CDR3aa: CASIPTGGYEKLFF; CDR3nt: TGTGCCAGCATTCCGACAGGGGGTTATGAAAAACTGTTTTTT